This T cell receptor (beta chain) emerged from a study of CD8 T cells in ankylosing spondylitis. The study's findings and limits: Seemingly characteristic of ankylosing spondylitis blood was a TCR beta motif consisting of eight highly homologous variants. According to the report, clones linked to the disease were significantly enriched in matched synovial fluid samples taken from ankylosing spondylitis patients. Earlier studies detected some motif variants in reactive arthritis synovial fluid and blood. The disease-linked clones had a CD8+ phenotype and low blood frequencies.

CDR1 is SGHTA, CDR2 FQGTGA, per germline. Trimming took 2 bases from V and 5 from J; bases not matched to a gene: 7. This CDR3 has 16 amino acids. Preparation of TCR beta libraries was done by quantitative 5'-RACE with molecular barcodes. TCRdb reanalysed the 5' RACE reads using MiXCR and keeps one entry per CDR3 protein. The table has over 600,000 distinct CDR3 sequences, over 15% seen once. With respect to this clonotype: Its antigen is as yet unknown.

Material: blood, either unsorted or a sorted T cell fraction (not recorded which). This TCR derives from a male donor with ankylosing spondylitis. The rearrangement joins TRBV7-3 to TRBJ2-3; 10 nucleotides line up with TRBD2. CDR3 nucleotide sequence: TGTGCCAGCAGCTTAGGGGCTAGCGGGAGCCAAGATACGCAGTATTTT. Protein: CASSLGASGSQDTQYF.